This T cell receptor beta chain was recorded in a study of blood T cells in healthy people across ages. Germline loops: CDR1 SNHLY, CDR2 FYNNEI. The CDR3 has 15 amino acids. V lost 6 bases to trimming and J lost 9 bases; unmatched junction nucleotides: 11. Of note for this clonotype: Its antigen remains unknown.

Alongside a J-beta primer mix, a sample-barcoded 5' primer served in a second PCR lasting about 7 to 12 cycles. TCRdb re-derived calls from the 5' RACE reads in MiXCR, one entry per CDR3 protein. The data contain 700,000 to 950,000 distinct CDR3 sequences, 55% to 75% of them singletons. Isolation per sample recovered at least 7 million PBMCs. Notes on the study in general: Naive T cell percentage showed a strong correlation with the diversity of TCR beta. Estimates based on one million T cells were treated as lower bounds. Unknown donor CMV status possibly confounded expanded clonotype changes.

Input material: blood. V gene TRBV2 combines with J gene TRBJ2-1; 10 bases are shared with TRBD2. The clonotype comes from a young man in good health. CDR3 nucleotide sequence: TGTGCCAGCAGACCCGGGACTAGCGCAAACTCTGAGCAGTTCTTC. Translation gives CASRPGTSANSEQFF.